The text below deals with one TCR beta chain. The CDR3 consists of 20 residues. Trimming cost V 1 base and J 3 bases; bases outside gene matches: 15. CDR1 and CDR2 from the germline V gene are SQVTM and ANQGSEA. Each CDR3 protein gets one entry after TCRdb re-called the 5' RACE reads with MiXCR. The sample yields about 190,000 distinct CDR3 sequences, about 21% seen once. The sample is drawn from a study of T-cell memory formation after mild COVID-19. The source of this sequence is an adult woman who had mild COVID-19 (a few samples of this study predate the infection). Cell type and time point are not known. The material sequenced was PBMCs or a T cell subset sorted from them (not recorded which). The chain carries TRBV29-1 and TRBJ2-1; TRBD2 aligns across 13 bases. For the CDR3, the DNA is TGCAGCGTTGAAGTGCCGGGACTAGCGGGACCCCGAATGCTCTACAATGAGCAGTTCTTC. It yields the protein CSVEVPGLAGPRMLYNEQFF.